The 30 T cell receptor beta chains presented below share a single source sample, sequenced in a study of regulatory T cells in long-lasting Graves disease. Building the TCR beta libraries relied on iRepertoire HTBI primers, and CDR3 regions underwent Arm-PCR. TCRdb fed the multiplex PCR reads into MiXCR, producing one record per CDR3 protein. The table has some 300,000 distinct CDR3 sequences, 22% seen once; the top ten hold 56%. Time point indicated: persistent/refractory GD, antithyroid drugs over 5 years with positive TRAb. After RNA was extracted from PBMCs, the TCR library was made from it. Sequences were derived from peripheral blood mononuclear cells (PBMCs), sampled when the disease was refractory, from a patient treated with antithyroid drugs. Source of these receptors: a female donor with Graves disease.

V is TRBV7-2 and J is TRBJ1-6; D not certain. CDR3 length: 15 amino acids. Germline V lookup: CDR1 SGHTA, CDR2 FQGNSA. Trimming left V 4 bases short and J 5 bases short, with 12 bases between. The CDR3: CASSSGYSDNSPLHF. The CDR3 region has the DNA TGTGCCAGCAGCTCGGGCTATTCCGATAATTCACCCCTCCACTTT.

This clonotype was counted ten times or more. The gene calls are TRBV11-2 and TRBJ2-6, with no clear D. CDR3 length equals 16 residues. The V and J ends lost 1 base and 1 base respectively, with 8 bases between them. CDR1 SGHAT and CDR2 FQNNGV come from the germline V gene. The CDR3 protein is CASSLVAASGANVLTF. In nucleotides, the CDR3 is TGTGCCAGCAGCTTAGTCGCTGCATCTGGGGCCAACGTCCTGACTTTC.

The table lists this clonotype with many counts. CDR3 amino acids: CASSLGGTSAYNEQFF. As DNA, the CDR3 is TGTGCCAGCAGCCTGGGAGGGACTAGCGCTTACAATGAGCAGTTCTTC. The chain employs TRBV11-2 and TRBJ2-1, with 10 bases identical to TRBD2. The CDR3 runs to 16 residues. Per germline, CDR1 SGHAT and CDR2 FQNNGV. V shed 5 bases and J 4 bases; nucleotides not matched to a gene: 8.

The V gene is TRBV20-1, the J gene TRBJ2-2; D perhaps matches TRBD2 (6 bases). Trimming took 1 base from V and 7 from J, leaving 16 bases between them. The CDR3 has 15 residues. Germline CDR1 and CDR2: DFQATT and SNEGSKA (reference sequence). The CDR3 DNA is TGCAGTGCTAGAGCCGGGACTTCCTTTGGCGGGGAGCTGTTTTTT. Translation gives CSARAGTSFGGELFF.

V is TRBV29-1 and J is TRBJ2-5, with D possibly matching TRBD2 (6 bases). V lost 3 bases, J lost 5 bases, and 16 bases lay in between. Germline V lookup: CDR1 SQVTM, CDR2 ANQGSEA. This CDR3 contains 14 residues. As DNA, the CDR3 is TGCAGCGTTGACAGGGCGGGGTCGGGGGAGACCCAGTACTTC. Translated: CSVDRAGSGETQYF.

The chain joins TRBV6-1 to TRBJ2-2; 16 bases match TRBD2. CDR1 and CDR2 (germline): MNHNS, SASEGT. V trimming: 3 bases; J trimming: 9 bases; junction bases outside the gene matches: 4. The CDR3 loop spans 16 amino acids. The CDR3 protein is CASSDGTSGRVWELFF. CDR3 sequence (DNA): TGTGCCAGCAGTGACGGGACTAGCGGGAGGGTTTGGGAGCTGTTTTTT.

Only one count was recorded for this clonotype. A much larger clone differs by one base, so this may be a read error. The chain joins TRBV7-2 to TRBJ2-5; 9 nucleotides align to TRBD2. J was trimmed by 9 bases and V by 6 bases; bases with no gene match: 29. CDR1 is SGHTA, CDR2 FQGNSA, per germline. This CDR3 is 20 amino acids long. The CDR3 region is CASSSTRGTGFSGGPRSQYF. The CDR3 DNA is TGTGCCAGCAGTTCCACCAGGGGCACAGGATTTAGCGGGGGCCCGAGGTCCCAGTACTTC.

The rearrangement links TRBV7-9 to TRBJ2-5; D gene unclear. This CDR3 region has 16 residues. Germline CDR1 SEHNR, CDR2 FQNEAQ (reference sequence). Trimming removed 4 bases at V and 5 bases at J, with 20 bases between. CDR3 DNA: TGTGCCAGCAGCTCCGCTATTCGGGCCGACGGGGAGACCCAGTACTTC. Translation gives CASSSAIRADGETQYF. Full variable domain (outside the CDR3, taken from reference TRBV7-9 and TRBJ2-5): DTGVSQNPRHKITKRGQNVTFRCDPISEHNRLYWYRQTLGQGPEFLTYFQNEAQLEKSRLLSDRFSAERPKGSFSTLEIQRTEQGDSAMYLCASSSAIRADGETQYFGPGTRLLVL.

The J gene is TRBJ2-2, the V gene TRBV27; weak D call: TRBD2 (5 bases). V was cut by 8 bases and J by 1 base, with 11 bases left in between. The CDR3 is 14 amino acids. CDR1 and CDR2 (germline): MNHEY, SMNVEV (reference sequence). In nucleotides, the CDR3 is TGTGCCAGCTCGGGAACAGAGAACACCGGGGAGCTGTTTTTT. It encodes CASSGTENTGELFF.

J is TRBJ2-7 and V is TRBV30, with 8 bases that match TRBD1. With V trimmed by 3 bases and J by 1 base, 8 bases remained unmatched. The CDR3 length is 15 residues. Germline V gives CDR1 GTSNPN, CDR2 SVGIG (reference sequence). CDR3 bases: TGTGCCTGGAGAGAGACAGGGGACCCTTCCTACGAGCAGTACTTC. This codes for CAWRETGDPSYEQYF.

This clonotype was found many times. The V and J genes are TRBV20-1 and TRBJ1-4; D uncertain. V was pared by 3 bases and J by 11 bases, with 13 bases between. The CDR3 consists of 12 residues. CDR1 and CDR2 from the germline V gene are DFQATT and SNEGSKA (reference sequence). The CDR3 spells CSARGSGGKLFF. CDR3 coding DNA: TGCAGTGCTAGGGGGTCGGGCGGGAAACTGTTTTTT.

The rearrangement links TRBV2 to TRBJ1-5; D is undetermined. The CDR3 extends over 14 amino acids. The V gene lost 6 bases and the J gene lost 4 bases, with 13 bases spanning the gap. From germline, CDR1 is SNHLY and CDR2 FYNNEI. CDR3 sequence (DNA): TGTGCCAGCAGCTGGACGGGAGAGAATCAGCCCCAGCATTTT. Its translation: CASSWTGENQPQHF.

This clonotype was seen at least ten times. The gene calls are TRBV11-2 and TRBJ2-7; possible D gene TRBD2, 5 bases. Germline lookup yields CDR1 SGHAT and CDR2 FQNNGV. Trimming left V 5 bases short and J 0 bases short, with 11 bases between. The CDR3 sequence is 14 residues long. DNA for the CDR3: TGTGCCAGCAGCGCGGGCTATAGCTCCTACGAGCAGTACTTC. It encodes CASSAGYSSYEQYF.

This clonotype was seen at least ten times. The chain recombines TRBV27 with TRBJ1-4, with 11 bases aligning to TRBD1. Losses at the gene ends were 5 bases for V and 6 bases for J; bases not matched to a gene: 2. Germline V CDR1 and CDR2: MNHEY, SMNVEV (reference sequence). The CDR3 has 14 amino acids. Here the CDR3 DNA reads TGTGCCAGCAGTCGGACAGGGGGCGATGAAAAACTGTTTTTT. The encoded protein is CASSRTGGDEKLFF.

This clonotype was counted at least ten times. The chain is built from TRBV7-8 and TRBJ1-5; a possible D gene is TRBD1 (6 bases). The V end lost 5 bases, the J end lost 0 bases, and 11 bases lay between the germline ends. Germline assignment: CDR1 SGHVS and CDR2 FQNEAQ. This CDR3 spans 15 amino acids. The CDR3 region has the DNA TGTGCCAGCAGCCAAGGGGGGAATAGCAATCAGCCCCAGCATTTT. This sequence encodes CASSQGGNSNQPQHF.

This clonotype came up many times. The rearrangement links TRBV28 to TRBJ1-5; no firm D call. Germline loops: CDR1 MDHEN, CDR2 SYDVKM. V lost 4 bases and J 0 bases, leaving 13 bases between the germline ends. This CDR3 is built from 16 residues. CDR3 sequence (DNA): TGTGCCAGCAGTTCGCTTAGGGTTTATAGCAATCAGCCCCAGCATTTT. Protein product: CASSSLRVYSNQPQHF.

This clonotype was picked up many times. The chain joins TRBV20-1 to TRBJ2-5, with D maybe TRBD2 (6 bases). Trimming removed 0 bases at V and 4 bases at J, with 12 bases between. This CDR3 is built from 14 residues. Germline lookup yields CDR1 DFQATT and CDR2 SNEGSKA (reference sequence). The CDR3 nucleotides are TGCAGTGCTAGAGAGCGGGATAGGACAGAGACCCAGTACTTC. It specifies CSARERDRTETQYF.

In this sample, this clonotype turned up a few times. CDR3 DNA: TGTGCCAGCAGTTTATTATCGACTCAGGGGGCGCATACTGAAGCTTTCTTT. Protein sequence: CASSLLSTQGAHTEAFF. This chain uses TRBV12-3 or TRBV12-4 with TRBJ1-1, with 8 positions matching TRBD1. The CDR3 is 17 amino acids. Germline trimming cut 2 bases from V and 5 bases from J; bases unmatched to any gene: 13.

This rearrangement joins TRBV6-5 to TRBJ2-5; 7 nucleotides align to TRBD2. V lost 2 bases to trimming and J lost 9 bases; unmatched junction nucleotides: 6. This CDR3 has 13 residues. CDR1 and CDR2 (germline): MNHEY, SVGAGI. CDR3 sequence: CASSYNRRESQYF. CDR3 in DNA: TGTGCCAGCAGTTACAACAGGCGGGAGTCCCAGTACTTC.

J is TRBJ1-1 and V is TRBV19; TRBD1 matches 9 bases. V shed 8 bases and J 6 bases; nucleotides not matched to a gene: 13. Germline CDR1 and CDR2: LNHDA and SQIVND (reference sequence). The CDR3 is 15 residues long. The CDR3 sequence: CASGGQGGEYAEAFF. Here the CDR3 DNA reads TGTGCCAGTGGGGGACAGGGAGGGGAGTACGCTGAAGCTTTCTTT.

This clonotype was seen at least ten times. The genes are TRBV30 and TRBJ1-4; maybe TRBD1 (5 bases). The V end was cut by 2 bases, the J end by 8 bases, with 21 bases between. The CDR3 sequence is 16 residues long. Germline CDR1 GTSNPN, CDR2 SVGIG (reference sequence). DNA of the CDR3: TGTGCCTGGAGTCCCCCGATGGGCAGCGGGGGGGAAAAACTGTTTTTT. This sequence encodes CAWSPPMGSGGEKLFF.

The V and J genes are TRBV6-2 or TRBV6-3 and TRBJ1-1; D not resolved. This CDR3 spans 14 amino acids. Germline CDR1 and CDR2: MNHEY and SVGEGT. The V gene lost 2 bases and the J gene lost 2 bases, with 9 bases spanning the gap. The chain's CDR3 is CASSYGPTNTEAFF. CDR3 bases: TGTGCCAGCAGTTACGGTCCGACCAACACTGAAGCTTTCTTT.

The V and J genes are TRBV19 and TRBJ1-5, with 8 bases identical to TRBD1. The CDR3 runs 15 residues. Per germline, CDR1 LNHDA and CDR2 SQIVND (reference sequence). The ends lost 6 bases at V and 4 bases at J; junction bases unmatched: 8. The CDR3 loop is CASRLQGDRNQPQHF. Written as DNA, the CDR3 is TGTGCCAGTAGACTACAGGGGGACCGGAATCAGCCCCAGCATTTT.

In this sample, this clonotype turned up many times. The chain joins TRBV7-9 to TRBJ1-1; D remains unclear. CDR1 and CDR2 from the germline V gene are SEHNR and FQNEAQ (reference sequence). This CDR3 spans 16 amino acids. Trimming stripped 1 base from V and 1 base from J, with 13 bases between. In DNA form, the CDR3 reads TGTGCCAGCAGCTTAGACACCTCTTTTCCGAACACTGAAGCTTTCTTT. This gives the protein CASSLDTSFPNTEAFF.

This clonotype has just a few counts. The genes are TRBV10-3 and TRBJ1-1, with D hard to call. Germline CDR1 ENHRY, CDR2 SYGVKD. The CDR3 covers 13 residues. The germline V and J ends were trimmed by 8 bases and 0 bases, with 10 bases remaining between them. In DNA, the CDR3 is TGTGCCATCCGAGGGATCATGAACACTGAAGCTTTCTTT. Translated, it gives CAIRGIMNTEAFF.

This clonotype was seen a handful of times. The rearrangement joins TRBV10-3 to TRBJ2-3; D not resolved. Trimming cost V 0 bases and J 2 bases, with 0 bases left between them. Germline V gives CDR1 ENHRY, CDR2 SYGVKD. This CDR3 spans 12 amino acids. This CDR3 reads CAISESTDTQYF. In DNA, the CDR3 is TGTGCCATCAGTGAGTCCACAGATACGCAGTATTTT.

The chain carries TRBV6-2 or TRBV6-3 and TRBJ1-4; D not certain. This CDR3 is 14 amino acids long. Germline CDR1 and CDR2: MNHEY and SVGEGT. V lost 1 base and J 8 bases, leaving 11 bases between the germline ends. CDR3 region: CASSYWPPAEKLFF. CDR3 nucleotides: TGTGCCAGCAGTTACTGGCCACCGGCGGAAAAACTGTTTTTT.

This clonotype was seen ten or more times. V gene TRBV2 combines with J gene TRBJ2-7; the D is unclear. Germline CDR1 is SNHLY and CDR2 is FYNNEI. Trimming pared 3 bases from V and 0 bases from J, leaving 12 bases between. There are 15 residues in the CDR3. The DNA for the CDR3 is TGTGCCAGCAGTGAGTCGTCGTATGACTCCTACGAGCAGTACTTC. It is translated as CASSESSYDSYEQYF.

Many counts were recorded for this clonotype. The chain joins TRBV20-1 to TRBJ2-7; perhaps TRBD2 as D (6 bases). Looked up from germline, CDR1 is DFQATT and CDR2 is SNEGSKA (reference sequence). V was cut by 3 bases and J by 7 bases, with 22 bases left in between. The CDR3 sequence is 15 residues long. The CDR3 DNA is TGCAGTGCTAGCCCCCCGCGGGGAGACCTTTGGGAGCAGTACTTC. This codes for CSASPPRGDLWEQYF.

The J gene is TRBJ2-1, the V gene TRBV18; 10 bases fit TRBD2. CDR3 length: 16 amino acids. The germline V gene encodes CDR1 KGHSH and CDR2 LQKENI. V lost 2 bases and J lost 2; bases outside the gene matches: 3. The CDR3 here is CASSPERGGTYNEQFF. The CDR3, as DNA: TGTGCCAGCTCACCAGAGCGGGGGGGGACCTACAATGAGCAGTTCTTC.